Listed here are 17 T cell receptor beta chains from one sample, sequenced in a study of beta chain features in type 1 diabetes. The isolated RNA, all of it, was reverse transcribed, so expressed TCRB transcripts were what got sequenced. Produced via immunoSEQ multiplex PCR; TCRdb's table is partial and in-frame only. The sample has 500,000 to 700,000 clones, roughly 15% seen once. The specimen was naive CD4+ T cells from blood. These receptors were taken from a man aged 18-30 years in good health.

The chain uses TRBV20-1 and TRBJ2-5; TRBD1 agrees at 7 bases. CDR1 is DFQATT and CDR2 is SNEGSKA in the germline V gene (reference sequence). The CDR3 is 10 residues long. CDR3: CSGTVETQYF. CDR3 sequence (DNA): TGCAGCGGGACAGTAGAGACCCAGTACTTC.

This clone has more than one count but fewer than ten. V usage is TRBV7-3 and J usage is TRBJ2-5, with no clear D. The CDR3 has 17 residues. The germline V gene encodes CDR1 SGHTA and CDR2 FQGTGA. V dropped 1 base and J dropped 4 bases, with 19 bases sitting between them. In nucleotides, the CDR3 is TGTGCCAGCAGCTTAAACCACCTCCGAGGTGGGATAGAGACCCAGTACTTC. As protein: CASSLNHLRGGIETQYF.

The CDR3 DNA is TGTGCCAGCAGCTTGGACGCCAGTTTGGGGGAGACCCAGTACTTC. Amino acid sequence: CASSLDASLGETQYF. The chain combines TRBV5-4 with TRBJ2-5; no clear D gene. Germline-derived CDR1 and CDR2 are SGHNT and YYREEE (reference sequence). This CDR3 has 15 residues. V was pared by 0 bases and J by 5 bases, with 14 bases between. The whole variable domain, filled in from reference TRBV5-4 and TRBJ2-5, reads ETGVTQSPTHLIKTRGQQVTLRCSSQSGHNTVSWYQQALGQGPQFIFQYYREEENGRGNFPPRFSGLQFPNYSSELNVNALELDDSALYLCASSLDASLGETQYFGPGTRLLVL.

As concerns this clone: One junction end disagrees with the germline gene, perhaps due to a read error. The sample carries other DNA sequences with the same CDR3. The rearrangement links TRBV28 to TRBJ2-5; D is possibly TRBD2 (6 bases). The CDR3 loop spans 16 amino acids. The germline V gene has CDR1 MDHEN and CDR2 SYDVKM. CDR3 DNA sequence: TGCGCCAGCAGCCCCCCCGGGGGTGGCCGGTGGGAGACCCAGTACTTC. Amino acid sequence: CASSPPGGGRWETQYF.

The rearrangement uses TRBV7-9 and TRBJ1-3; TRBD1 might be the D (6 bases). CDR1 SEHNR and CDR2 FQNEAQ come from the germline V gene (reference sequence). The length of the CDR3 is 14 residues. V gave up 6 bases and J gave up 12 bases, with 21 bases separating them. The CDR3 loop reads CASRPDRKNTVIYF. In nucleotides, the CDR3 is TGTGCCAGCAGACCAGACAGGAAAAACACTGTCATATATTTT. Drawing the rest from reference TRBV7-9 and TRBJ1-3, the complete variable domain is DTGVSQNPRHKITKRGQNVTFRCDPISEHNRLYWYRQTLGQGPEFLTYFQNEAQLEKSRLLSDRFSAERPKGSFSTLEIQRTEQGDSAMYLCASRPDRKNTVIYFGEGSWLTVV.

The V call is TRBV7-2, the J call TRBJ1-2, with 7 bases matching TRBD1. The J segment lost 3 bases and the V segment lost 5 bases, leaving 3 bases of the junction unmatched. The CDR3 totals 13 residues. Germline CDR1 is SGHTA and CDR2 is FQGNSA. The CDR3 here is CASSRGQYYGYTF. CDR3 nucleotide sequence: TGTGCCAGCAGCCGGGGACAGTACTATGGCTACACCTTC.

The rearrangement joins TRBV7-2 to TRBJ2-4; perhaps TRBD1 as D (5 bases). V was clipped by 5 bases and J by 0 bases, with 8 bases between them. This CDR3 has 14 residues. Germline V lookup: CDR1 SGHTA, CDR2 FQGNSA. CDR3 in DNA: TGTGCCAGCAGCCAGGGTCGAGCCAAAAACATTCAGTACTTC. Residues: CASSQGRAKNIQYF.

This clone was counted a few times. The CDR3 nucleotides read TGTGCCATCAGTGTGGGACTGAGCTACGAGCAGTACTTC. As protein: CAISVGLSYEQYF. The gene calls are TRBV10-3 and TRBJ2-7; weak D call: TRBD2 (6 bases). Germline loops: CDR1 ENHRY, CDR2 SYGVKD. V was pared by 4 bases and J by 3 bases, with 10 bases between. The CDR3 length is 13 residues.

The rearrangement joins TRBV2 to TRBJ2-6; D perhaps matches TRBD1 (6 bases). This CDR3 has 14 residues. The germline V gene encodes CDR1 SNHLY and CDR2 FYNNEI. V lost 6 bases to trimming and J lost 2 bases, with 8 bases between them. CDR3 sequence: CASRDRAGANVLTF. Here the CDR3 DNA reads TGTGCCAGCAGGGACAGAGCTGGGGCCAACGTCCTGACTTTC.

This clone was recorded a few times. The chain carries TRBV7-3 and TRBJ1-1, with D unresolved. Germline V CDR1 and CDR2: SGHTA, FQGTGA. V was trimmed by 4 bases and J by 3 bases, leaving 9 bases between them. The CDR3 runs 13 residues. The CDR3 DNA reads as TGTGCCAGCAGCTCAACCCTGGACACTGAAGCTTTCTTT. It specifies CASSSTLDTEAFF.

The chain joins TRBV4-3 to TRBJ2-4; TRBD1 is a possible D gene (6 bases). CDR1 and CDR2 (germline): LGHNA, YSLEER. V was shortened by 1 base and J by 6 bases, with 16 bases between the two germline ends. This CDR3 spans 16 amino acids. DNA for the CDR3: TGCGCCAGCAGCCAAGTTCTCAGGGGCCGGGGAAACATTCAGTACTTC. Translating it yields CASSQVLRGRGNIQYF.

This clone came up a few times. The gene calls are TRBV5-1 and TRBJ2-1; D is possibly TRBD1 (6 bases). Germline V CDR1 and CDR2: SGHRS, YFSETQ. The germline V and J ends were trimmed by 3 bases and 7 bases, with 14 bases remaining between them. CDR3 length: 14 residues. The CDR3 DNA sequence: TGCGCCAGCAGCTCCTCAGGGGTTCAGAATGAGCAGTTCTTC. Amino acids: CASSSSGVQNEQFF.

J is TRBJ2-7 and V is TRBV10-3; 9 positions agree with TRBD2. The CDR3 loop spans 16 amino acids. Germline V gene data show CDR1 as ENHRY and CDR2 as SYGVKD. J gave up 2 bases and V 0 bases, and 5 bases lay outside the gene matches. CDR3 DNA sequence: TGTGCCATCAGTGAGTCCCTAGCGGGAACAACCTACGAGCAGTACTTC. As protein: CAISESLAGTTYEQYF.

This rearrangement joins TRBV7-3 to TRBJ2-2; 9 bases align to TRBD1. The CDR3 contains 16 residues. Trimming cost V 5 bases and J 3 bases; bases outside gene matches: 7. Germline lookup yields CDR1 SGHTA and CDR2 FQGTGA. CDR3 loop: CASSPRTGDYTGELFF. DNA of the CDR3: TGTGCCAGCAGCCCCCGGACAGGGGACTACACCGGGGAGCTGTTTTTT.

This chain joins TRBV29-1 and TRBJ1-1; a weak D match, TRBD1 (5 bases). The CDR3 has 14 amino acids. Germline CDR1 and CDR2: SQVTM and ANQGSEA. V lost 7 bases, J lost 4 bases, and 19 bases lay in between. CDR3 sequence (DNA): TGCAGCGCCTTACAAGGGGACTACGGCACTGAAGCTTTCTTT. Protein: CSALQGDYGTEAFF.

This clone was observed a handful of times. The chain uses TRBV18 and TRBJ1-1; 8 bases fit TRBD1. Germline lookup yields CDR1 KGHSH and CDR2 LQKENI. Unmatched junction bases numbered 5, after V lost 1 base and J lost 4 bases. The length of the CDR3 is 15 residues. In DNA form, the CDR3 reads TGTGCCAGCTCACCACAGATAGACAGGGGCACTGAAGCTTTCTTT. It translates to CASSPQIDRGTEAFF.

This clone appeared a few times. This sequence joins TRBV30 and TRBJ1-2; 7 bases align to TRBD1. This CDR3 has 14 amino acids. After removal of 3 bases from V and 2 bases from J, the junction contained 6 bases not matched to a gene. Germline values: CDR1 GTSNPN, CDR2 SVGIG (reference sequence). Here the CDR3 reads CAWRTGLMNYGYTF. Here the CDR3 DNA reads TGTGCCTGGAGGACAGGGCTTATGAACTATGGCTACACCTTC.